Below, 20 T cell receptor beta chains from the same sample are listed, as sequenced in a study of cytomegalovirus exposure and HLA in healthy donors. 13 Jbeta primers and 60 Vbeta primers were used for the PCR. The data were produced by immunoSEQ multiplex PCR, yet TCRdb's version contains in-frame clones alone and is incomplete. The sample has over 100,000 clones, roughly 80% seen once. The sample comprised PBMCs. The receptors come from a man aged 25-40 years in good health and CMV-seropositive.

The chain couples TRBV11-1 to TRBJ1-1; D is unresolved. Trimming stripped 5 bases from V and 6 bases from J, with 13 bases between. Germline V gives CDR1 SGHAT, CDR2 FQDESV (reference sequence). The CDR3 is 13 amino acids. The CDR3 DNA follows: TGTGCCAGCAGCCTAACCATAGAGGCTGAAGCTTTCTTT. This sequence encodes CASSLTIEAEAFF.

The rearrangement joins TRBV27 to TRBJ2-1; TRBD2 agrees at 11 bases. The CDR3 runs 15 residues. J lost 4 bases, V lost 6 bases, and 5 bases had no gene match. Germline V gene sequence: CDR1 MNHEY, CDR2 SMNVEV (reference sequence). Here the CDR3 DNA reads TGTGCCAGCAGCTTAGGGACTAGCGGATACAATGAGCAGTTCTTC. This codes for CASSLGTSGYNEQFF.

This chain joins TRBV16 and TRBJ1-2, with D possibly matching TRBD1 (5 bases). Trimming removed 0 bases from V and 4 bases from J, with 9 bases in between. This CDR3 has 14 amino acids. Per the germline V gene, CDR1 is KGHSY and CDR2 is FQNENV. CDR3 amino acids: CASSQSVTVYGYTF. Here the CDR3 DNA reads TGTGCCAGCAGCCAATCTGTGACAGTCTATGGCTACACCTTC.

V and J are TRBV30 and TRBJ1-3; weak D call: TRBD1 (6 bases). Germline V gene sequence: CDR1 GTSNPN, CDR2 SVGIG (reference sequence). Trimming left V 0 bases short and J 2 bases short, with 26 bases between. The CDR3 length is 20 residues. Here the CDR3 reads CAWSVERQTFAGVPGNTIYF. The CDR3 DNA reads TGTGCCTGGAGTGTAGAGAGGCAGACCTTTGCAGGGGTACCTGGAAACACCATATATTTT.

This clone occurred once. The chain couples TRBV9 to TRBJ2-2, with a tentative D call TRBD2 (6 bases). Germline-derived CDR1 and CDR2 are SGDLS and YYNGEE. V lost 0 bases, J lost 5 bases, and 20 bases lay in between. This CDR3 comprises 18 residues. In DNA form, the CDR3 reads TGTGCCAGCAGCGTAGAAGCATCGGGCGGGATGGGGACCGGGGAGCTGTTTTTT. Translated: CASSVEASGGMGTGELFF.

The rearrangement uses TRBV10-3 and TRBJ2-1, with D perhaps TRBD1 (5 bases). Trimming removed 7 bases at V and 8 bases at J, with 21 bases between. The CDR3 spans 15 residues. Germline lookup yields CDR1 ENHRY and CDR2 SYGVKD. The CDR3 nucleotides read TGTGCCATCACCTCGAATCCTTCCAAAGGGGATGAGCAGTTCTTC. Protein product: CAITSNPSKGDEQFF.

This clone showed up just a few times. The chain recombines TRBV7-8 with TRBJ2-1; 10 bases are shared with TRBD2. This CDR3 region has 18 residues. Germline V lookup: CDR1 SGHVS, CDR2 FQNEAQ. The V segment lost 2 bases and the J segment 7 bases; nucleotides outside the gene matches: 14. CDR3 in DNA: TGTGCCAGCAGCTTAAGGTACGCGAGTACTAGCGGGACTAATGAGCAGTTCTTC. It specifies CASSLRYASTSGTNEQFF.

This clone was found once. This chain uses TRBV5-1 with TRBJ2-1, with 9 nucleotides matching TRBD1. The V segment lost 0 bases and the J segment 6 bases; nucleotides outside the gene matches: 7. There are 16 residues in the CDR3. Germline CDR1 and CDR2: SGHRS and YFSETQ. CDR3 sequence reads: CASSLAFDRGANEQFF. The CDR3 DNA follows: TGCGCCAGCAGCTTGGCCTTTGACAGGGGGGCCAATGAGCAGTTCTTC.

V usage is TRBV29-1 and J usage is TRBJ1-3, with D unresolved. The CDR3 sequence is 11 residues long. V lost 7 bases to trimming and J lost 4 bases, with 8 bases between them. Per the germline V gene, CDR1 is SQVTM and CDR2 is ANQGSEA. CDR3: CSGDMGNTIYF. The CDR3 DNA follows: TGCAGCGGAGATATGGGAAACACCATATATTTT.

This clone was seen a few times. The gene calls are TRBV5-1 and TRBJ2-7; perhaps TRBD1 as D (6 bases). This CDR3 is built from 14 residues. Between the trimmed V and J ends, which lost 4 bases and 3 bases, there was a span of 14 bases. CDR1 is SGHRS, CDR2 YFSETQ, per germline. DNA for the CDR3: TGCGCCAGCAGCCCGGCTGGACAGATCTACGAGCAGTACGTC. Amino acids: CASSPAGQIYEQYV.

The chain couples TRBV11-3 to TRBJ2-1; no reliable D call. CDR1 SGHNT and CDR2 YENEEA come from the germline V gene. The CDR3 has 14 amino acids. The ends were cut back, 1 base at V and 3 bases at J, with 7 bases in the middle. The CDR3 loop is CASSLARSYNEQFF. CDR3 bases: TGTGCCAGCAGCTTAGCGAGGAGCTACAATGAGCAGTTCTTC.

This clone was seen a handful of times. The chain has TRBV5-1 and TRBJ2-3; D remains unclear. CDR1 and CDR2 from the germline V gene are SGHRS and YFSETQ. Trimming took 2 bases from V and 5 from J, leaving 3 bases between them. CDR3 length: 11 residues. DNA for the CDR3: TGCGCCAGCAGCTTTCTAGATACGCAGTATTTT. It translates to CASSFLDTQYF.

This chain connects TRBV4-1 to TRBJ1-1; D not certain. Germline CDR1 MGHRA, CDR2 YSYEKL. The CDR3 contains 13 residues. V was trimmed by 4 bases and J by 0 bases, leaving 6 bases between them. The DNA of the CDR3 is TGCGCCAGCAGCCTATCCGTGAACACTGAAGCTTTCTTT. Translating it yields CASSLSVNTEAFF.

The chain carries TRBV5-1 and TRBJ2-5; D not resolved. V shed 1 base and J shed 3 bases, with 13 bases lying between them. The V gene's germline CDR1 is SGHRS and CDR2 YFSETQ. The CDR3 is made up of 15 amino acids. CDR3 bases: TGCGCCAGCAGCTTGACACCGACACATGAAGAGACCCAGTACTTC. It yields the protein CASSLTPTHEETQYF.

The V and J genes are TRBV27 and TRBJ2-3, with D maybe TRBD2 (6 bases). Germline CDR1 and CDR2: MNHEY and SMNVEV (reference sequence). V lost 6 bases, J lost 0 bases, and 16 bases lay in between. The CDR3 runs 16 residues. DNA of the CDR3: TGTGCCAGCAGCCTAACCCGGGACTTAAGCACAGATACGCAGTATTTT. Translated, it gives CASSLTRDLSTDTQYF.

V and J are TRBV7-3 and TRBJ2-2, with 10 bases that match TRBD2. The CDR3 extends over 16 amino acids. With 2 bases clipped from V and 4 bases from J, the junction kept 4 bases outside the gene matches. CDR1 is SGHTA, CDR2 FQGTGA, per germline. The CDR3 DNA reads TGTGCCAGCAGCTTATCAGCGGGGGGGCCCACCGGGGAGCTGTTTTTT. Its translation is CASSLSAGGPTGELFF. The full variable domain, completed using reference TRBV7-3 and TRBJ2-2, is GAGVSQTPSNKVTEKGKYVELRCDPISGHTALYWYRQSLGQGPEFLIYFQGTGAADDSGLPNDRFFAVRPEGSVSTLKIQRTERGDSAVYLCASSLSAGGPTGELFFGEGSRLTVL.

The CDR3 sequence is CAWNPGTDEKLFF. Here the CDR3 DNA reads TGTGCCTGGAACCCCGGGACAGATGAAAAACTGTTTTTT. The chain has TRBV30 and TRBJ1-4, with 7 bases that match TRBD1. The CDR3 has 13 residues. V shed 4 bases and J 6 bases; nucleotides not matched to a gene: 5. In germline, CDR1 is GTSNPN, CDR2 SVGIG (reference sequence).

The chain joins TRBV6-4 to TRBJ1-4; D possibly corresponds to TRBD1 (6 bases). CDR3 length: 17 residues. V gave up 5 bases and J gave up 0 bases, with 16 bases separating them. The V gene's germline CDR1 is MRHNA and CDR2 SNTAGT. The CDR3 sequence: CASSPTGGSATNEKLFF. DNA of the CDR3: TGTGCCAGCAGTCCGACAGGCGGATCTGCAACTAATGAAAAACTGTTTTTT.

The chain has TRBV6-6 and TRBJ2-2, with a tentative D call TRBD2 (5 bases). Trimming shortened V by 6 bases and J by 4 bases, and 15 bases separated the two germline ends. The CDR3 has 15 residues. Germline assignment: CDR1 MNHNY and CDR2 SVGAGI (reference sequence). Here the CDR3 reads CASSRRIGSTGELFF. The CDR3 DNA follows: TGTGCCAGCAGCCGAAGGATAGGGAGCACCGGGGAGCTGTTTTTT.

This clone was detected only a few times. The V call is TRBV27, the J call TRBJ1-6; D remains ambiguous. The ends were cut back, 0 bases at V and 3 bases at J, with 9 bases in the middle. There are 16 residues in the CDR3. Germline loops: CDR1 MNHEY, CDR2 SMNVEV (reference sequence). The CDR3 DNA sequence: TGTGCCAGCAGTTTATCGGCCGGAGTCTATAATTCACCCCTCCACTTT. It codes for CASSLSAGVYNSPLHF.